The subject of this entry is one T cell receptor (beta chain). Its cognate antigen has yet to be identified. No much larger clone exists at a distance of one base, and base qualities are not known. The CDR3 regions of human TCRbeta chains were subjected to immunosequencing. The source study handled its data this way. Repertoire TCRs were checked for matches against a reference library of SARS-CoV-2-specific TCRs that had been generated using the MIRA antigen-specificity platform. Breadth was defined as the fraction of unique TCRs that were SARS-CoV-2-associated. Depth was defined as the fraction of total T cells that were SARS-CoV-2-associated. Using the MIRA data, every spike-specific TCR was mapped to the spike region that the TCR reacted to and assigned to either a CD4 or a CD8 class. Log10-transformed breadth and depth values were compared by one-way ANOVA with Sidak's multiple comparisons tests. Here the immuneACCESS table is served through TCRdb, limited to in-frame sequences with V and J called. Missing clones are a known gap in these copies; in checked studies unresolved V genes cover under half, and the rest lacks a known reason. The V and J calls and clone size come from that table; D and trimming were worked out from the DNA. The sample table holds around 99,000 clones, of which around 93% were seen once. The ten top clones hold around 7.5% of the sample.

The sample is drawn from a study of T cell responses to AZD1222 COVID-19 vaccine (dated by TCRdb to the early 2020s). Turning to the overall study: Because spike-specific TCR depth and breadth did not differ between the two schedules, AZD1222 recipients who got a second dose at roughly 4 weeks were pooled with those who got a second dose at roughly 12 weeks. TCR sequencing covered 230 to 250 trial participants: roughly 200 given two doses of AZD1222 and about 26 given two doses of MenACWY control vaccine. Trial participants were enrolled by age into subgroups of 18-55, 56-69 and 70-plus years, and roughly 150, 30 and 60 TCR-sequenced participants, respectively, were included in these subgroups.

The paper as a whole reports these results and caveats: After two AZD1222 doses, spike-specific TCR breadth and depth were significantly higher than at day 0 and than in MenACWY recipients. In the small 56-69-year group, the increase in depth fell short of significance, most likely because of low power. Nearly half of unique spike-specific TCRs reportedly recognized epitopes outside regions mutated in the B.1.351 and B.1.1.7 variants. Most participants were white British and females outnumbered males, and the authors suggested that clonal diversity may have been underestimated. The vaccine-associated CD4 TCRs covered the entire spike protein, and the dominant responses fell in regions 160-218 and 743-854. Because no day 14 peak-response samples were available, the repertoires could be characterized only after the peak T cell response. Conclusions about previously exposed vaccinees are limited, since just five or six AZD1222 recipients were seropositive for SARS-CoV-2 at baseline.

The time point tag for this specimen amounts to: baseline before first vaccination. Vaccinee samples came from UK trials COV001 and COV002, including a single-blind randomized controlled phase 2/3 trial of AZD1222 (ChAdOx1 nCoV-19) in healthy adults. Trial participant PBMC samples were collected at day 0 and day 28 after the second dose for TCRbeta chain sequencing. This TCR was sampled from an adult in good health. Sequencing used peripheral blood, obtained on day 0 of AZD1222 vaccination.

The bases are TGTGCCAGCAGCCTTCGGGCTAGCGGTAGCACAGATACGCAGTATTTT. The translation is CASSLRASGSTDTQYF. The chain uses TRBV7-8 and TRBJ2-3, and 7 bases in between align with TRBD2. Including the terminal cysteine and phenylalanine, the CDR3 comprises 16 residues. This entry keeps only the CDR3 DNA: 48 bases, framed from base 1. CDR1 SGHVS and CDR2 FQNEAQ are derived from the germline V gene. Trimming leaves V shorter by 5 bases and J shorter by 0 bases, with the junction holding 8 bases beyond the gene matches.